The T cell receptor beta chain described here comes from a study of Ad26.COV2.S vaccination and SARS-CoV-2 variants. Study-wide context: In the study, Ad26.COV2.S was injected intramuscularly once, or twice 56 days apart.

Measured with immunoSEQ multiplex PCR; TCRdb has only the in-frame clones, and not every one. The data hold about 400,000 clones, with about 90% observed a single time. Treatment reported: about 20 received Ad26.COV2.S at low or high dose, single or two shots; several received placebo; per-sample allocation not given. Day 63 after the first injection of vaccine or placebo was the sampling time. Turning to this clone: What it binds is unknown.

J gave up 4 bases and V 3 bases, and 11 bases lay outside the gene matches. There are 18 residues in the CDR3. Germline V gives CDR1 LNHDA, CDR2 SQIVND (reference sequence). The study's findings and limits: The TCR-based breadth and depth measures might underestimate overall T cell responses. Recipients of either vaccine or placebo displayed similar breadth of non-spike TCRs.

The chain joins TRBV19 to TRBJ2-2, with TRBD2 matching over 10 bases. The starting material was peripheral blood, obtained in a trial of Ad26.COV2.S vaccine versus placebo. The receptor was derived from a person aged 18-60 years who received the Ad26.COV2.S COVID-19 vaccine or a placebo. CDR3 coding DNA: TGTGCCAGTAGTATCCGGCTAGCGGGGGTTGAGTTCACCGGGGAGCTGTTTTTT. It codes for CASSIRLAGVEFTGELFF.